These 12 T cell receptor beta chains were all obtained from the same sample, sequenced in a study of shared clonotypes between healthy human individuals. TCRdb keeps only in-frame clones here, not all; method: immunoSEQ multiplex PCR. The data contain 2,500,000 or so clones, approximately 90% of them singletons. Material for sequencing was naive CD4+ T cells from PBMCs. Noted subset: CD45RA+ positively selected. These receptors came from a man younger than 30 in good health. Some clones in this sample may be carry-over from other donors' samples.

The chain couples TRBV28 to TRBJ2-1; 9 nucleotides line up with TRBD2. This CDR3 contains 14 residues. The germline CDR1 and CDR2 sequences are MDHEN and SYDVKM. Trimming cost V 5 bases and J 10 bases; bases outside gene matches: 9. DNA of the CDR3: TGTGCCAGCAGTCCCCAGGGGAGCGGGAGGGAGCAGTTCTTC. Amino acid sequence: CASSPQGSGREQFF.

This chain joins TRBV19 and TRBJ2-2; 10 bases align to TRBD1. V gave up 10 bases and J gave up 5 bases; unmatched junction bases: 10. In germline, CDR1 is LNHDA, CDR2 SQIVND (reference sequence). The CDR3 length is 15 residues. The CDR3 DNA reads TGTGCCACAAACCGGGACAGGGGAAGTACCGGGGAGCTGTTTTTT. Translating gives CATNRDRGSTGELFF. Filled out from reference TRBV19 and TRBJ2-2, the complete variable domain reads DGGITQSPKYLFRKEGQNVTLSCEQNLNHDAMYWYRQDPGQGLRLIYYSQIVNDFQKGDIAEGYSVSREKKESFPLTVTSAQKNPTAFYLCATNRDRGSTGELFFGEGSRLTVL.

The chain couples TRBV19 to TRBJ2-7; TRBD2 might be the D (6 bases). The CDR3 spans 16 residues. Germline V CDR1 and CDR2: LNHDA, SQIVND (reference sequence). The V end was cut by 3 bases, the J end by 0 bases, with 15 bases between. The DNA for the CDR3 is TGTGCCAGTAGTATGGGAGGATCCTGGAGCTCCTACGAGCAGTACTTC. Translated, it gives CASSMGGSWSSYEQYF.

This clone has only one observation. J is TRBJ1-1 and V is TRBV7-8; possibly TRBD1 for D (5 bases). V was cut by 3 bases and J by 1 base, with 9 bases left in between. The CDR3 totals 14 residues. Germline V gene data show CDR1 as SGHVS and CDR2 as FQNEAQ. The CDR3 bases are TGTGCCAGCAGCTTGGGGGAGGGGAACACTGAAGCTTTCTTT. Translation: CASSLGEGNTEAFF.

J is TRBJ2-1 and V is TRBV4-2; D possibly corresponds to TRBD1 (6 bases). Germline values: CDR1 LGHNA, CDR2 YNFKEQ. V was trimmed by 5 bases and J by 8 bases, leaving 10 bases between them. The CDR3 contains 12 residues. The DNA for the CDR3 is TGTGCCAGCAGCGCCCGGACAGATGAGCAGTTCTTC. This sequence encodes CASSARTDEQFF.

The chain links TRBV5-1 to TRBJ2-1; tentatively, D is TRBD2 (5 bases). The V gene lost 0 bases and the J gene lost 9 bases, with 10 bases spanning the gap. The germline V gene has CDR1 SGHRS and CDR2 YFSETQ. This CDR3 has 13 amino acids. The CDR3 DNA sequence: TGCGCCAGCAGCTTGGGAGGGTATTTTGAGCAGTTCTTC. Protein: CASSLGGYFEQFF.

The chain employs TRBV29-1 and TRBJ1-3; perhaps TRBD1 as D (5 bases). The V gene's germline CDR1 is SQVTM and CDR2 ANQGSEA. There are 12 residues in the CDR3. The V end was cut by 8 bases, the J end by 8 bases, with 16 bases between. CDR3 residues: CSFAGGGDTIYF. CDR3 DNA sequence: TGCAGCTTCGCGGGGGGAGGGGACACCATATATTTT.

This chain connects TRBV27 to TRBJ1-4, with 8 bases aligning to TRBD1. The germline gives CDR1 MNHEY, CDR2 SMNVEV (reference sequence). This CDR3 is 17 amino acids long. V gave up 1 base and J gave up 2 bases; unmatched junction bases: 6. The CDR3 nucleotides are TGTGCCAGCAGTTTATTGCGCAGGGGGCGCACTAATGAAAAACTGTTTTTT. Translated: CASSLLRRGRTNEKLFF.

The V and J genes are TRBV7-9 and TRBJ2-5; 7 nucleotides match TRBD1. Germline CDR1 SEHNR, CDR2 FQNEAQ (reference sequence). V lost 4 bases, J lost 3 bases, and 2 bases stayed unmatched. The CDR3 totals 13 residues. The CDR3 coding sequence is TGTGCCAGCAGCTGGGGACAGAAAGAGACCCAGTACTTC. Translation: CASSWGQKETQYF.

V usage is TRBV28 and J usage is TRBJ2-2; 8 positions match TRBD1. The CDR3 is 14 residues long. Germline V gene sequence: CDR1 MDHEN, CDR2 SYDVKM. V was pared by 6 bases and J by 4 bases, with 4 bases of the junction left unmatched. The CDR3 DNA is TGTGCCAGCAGAGACAGGGGAGCCACCGGGGAGCTGTTTTTT. This codes for CASRDRGATGELFF.

The V gene is TRBV6-5, the J gene TRBJ1-1, with 11 nucleotides matching TRBD1. The length of the CDR3 is 15 residues. Germline V gene lookup returns CDR1 MNHEY and CDR2 SVGAGI. Trimming removed 6 bases from V and 3 bases from J; junction bases left unmatched: 6. The CDR3 region has the DNA TGTGCCAGCAGACACCGGACAGGGGGCGACACTGAAGCTTTCTTT. Encoded protein: CASRHRTGGDTEAFF.

This chain uses TRBV28 with TRBJ2-3; D unresolved. This CDR3 has 14 residues. Per the germline V gene, CDR1 is MDHEN and CDR2 is SYDVKM. V shed 5 bases and J shed 1 base, with 10 bases lying between them. The CDR3 DNA sequence: TGTGCCAGCAGTCTCCATTCTGGCACAGATACGCAGTATTTT. Amino acids: CASSLHSGTDTQYF.